This is a list of T cell receptor beta chains from one sample in a study of T cells after yellow fever vaccination. TCRdb recomputed calls from the 5' RACE reads with MiXCR, one row per CDR3 protein. The data contain about 99,000 distinct CDR3 sequences, approximately 5.5% of them singletons. The sample was CD8+ T cells sorted from PBMCs, taken 10 days after the yellow fever booster vaccination. The receptors shown here come from a man aged 18 to 29 who received the YFV17D yellow fever vaccine. CDR3s include the opening cysteine and the closing phenylalanine or tryptophan. The order of the fields is V gene, CDR3 protein.

TRBV7-3 | CASSLTSGEYNNEQFF
TRBV11-2 | CASSFHSGGYYNEQFF
TRBV6-6 | CASSLTTGQGSYGYTF
TRBV5-1 | CASSLVGLVTDTQYF
TRBV7-8 | CASSLASGWAWETQYF
TRBV4-3 | CASSQDGQGTADTQYF
TRBV29-1 | CSVESMNEQFF
TRBV20-1 | CSARDYRDGRSYNEQFF
TRBV10-3 | CAIRTASTDTQYF
TRBV2 | CASSELAGGTDTQYF
TRBV28 | CASSRQYEQYF
TRBV10-3 | CAISDLAGVYEQYF
TRBV20-1 | CSAVLGGGIQYF
TRBV4-1 | CASSQDWASGGTDTQYF
TRBV14 | CASSLLSAAPVDEQFF
TRBV5-1 | CASGQRGGDTQYF
TRBV27 | CASSKIEIGGNTDTQYF
TRBV2 | CASSDAGDKNIQYF
TRBV10-3 | CAISDGGQETQYF
TRBV7-8 | CASTLPSADEQFF
TRBV20-1 | CSARAPFSGGSLQTQYF
TRBV7-9 | CASSSGQGTEQYF
TRBV6-2/TRBV6-3 | CASSQTANYGYTF
TRBV7-8 | CASSLETGGWTGELFF
TRBV7-6 | CASSLAPQGPDTEAFF
TRBV4-1 | CASSSRVEQYF
TRBV12-3/TRBV12-4 | CASSFLLLTSTDTQYF
TRBV4-3 | CASSQGTRGTNTEAFF
TRBV12-3/TRBV12-4 | CATATGTRPSDEQFF
TRBV5-1 | CASSSAPGSYNEQFF
TRBV4-3 | CASSLGERRRNEQFF
TRBV5-4 | CASSLNGGREEAFF
TRBV19 | CASSGEWATGELFF
TRBV7-2 | CASSLGVAGGDTQYF
TRBV6-6 | CASSYLGTGETQYF
TRBV19 | CASLAGRGGSDTQYF
TRBV4-1 | CASSQDRAGRGLEQFF
TRBV19 | CASSMGGSGNQPQHF
TRBV25-1 | CASRGAWEQYF
TRBV20-1 | CSATTGVSSYEQYF
TRBV19 | CASSVTGYNEQFF
TRBV7-9 | CASSSAVQSSEQYF
TRBV18 | CASSPADYQPQHF
TRBV5-1 | CASSLVQGASEQFF
TRBV7-8 | CASSAPTTSTDTQYF
TRBV5-1 | CASSLGTGGMNTEAFF
TRBV19 | CATTGEVTGELFF
TRBV5-1 | CASSFGRGDTEAFF
TRBV5-1 | CASSRGTSGTGELFF
TRBV19 | CASSPDGTTDTQYF
TRBV28 | CASTMLGEETQYF